This T cell receptor (beta chain) was captured in a study of blood T cells in healthy people across ages. A second PCR, run for roughly 7 to 11 cycles, used a sample-barcoded 5' primer plus a J-beta primer mix. TCRdb redid the calling of the 5' RACE reads with MiXCR, one entry per CDR3 protein. This sample has around 520,000 distinct CDR3 sequences; approximately 26% occur once, and the top ten carry 3% to 4%. Drawing of peripheral blood yielded ten milliliters from each donor. A few counts support this clonotype. The antigen remains undetermined. This CDR3 has 15 residues. Between the trimmed V and J ends, which lost 6 bases and 3 bases, there was a span of 17 bases. Looked up from germline, CDR1 is MNHEY and CDR2 is SVGEGT. General study results and limits: Compared with aged donors, long-lived donors showed fewer expanded clones, suggesting selection. In older individuals, TCR beta diversity per million T cells was lower, falling roughly linearly with age.

A further study also used this sample, focusing on T cells of mothers and their children.

V is TRBV6-2 or TRBV6-3 and J is TRBJ2-5; possibly TRBD1 or TRBD2 for D (5 bases each). Sequencing input: blood. This TCR came from a boy aged 2 to 9 in good health. The CDR3 nucleotides read TGTGCCAGCAGATTCGAGGGGCCTCGAGAAGAGACCCAGTACTTC. Its protein is CASRFEGPREETQYF.